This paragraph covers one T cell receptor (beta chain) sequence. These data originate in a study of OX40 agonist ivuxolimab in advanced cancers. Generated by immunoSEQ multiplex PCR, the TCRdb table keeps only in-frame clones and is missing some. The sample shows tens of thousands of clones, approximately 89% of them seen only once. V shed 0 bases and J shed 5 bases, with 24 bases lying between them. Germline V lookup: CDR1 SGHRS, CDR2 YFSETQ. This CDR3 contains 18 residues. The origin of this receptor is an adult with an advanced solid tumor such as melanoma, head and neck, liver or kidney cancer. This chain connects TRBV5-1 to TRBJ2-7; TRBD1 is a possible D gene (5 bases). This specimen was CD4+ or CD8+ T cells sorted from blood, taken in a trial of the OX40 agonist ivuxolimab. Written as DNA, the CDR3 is TGCGCCAGCAGCTTGGGGCACCTAGTCTTGGGGCTGTCCGACGAGCAGTACTTC. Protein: CASSLGHLVLGLSDEQYF.